This is a list of T cell receptor beta chains from one sample in a study of T cell repertoires in cytomegalovirus infection. TCRdb reprocessed the reads via MiXCR and lists one record per CDR3 protein. This table holds around 440,000 distinct CDR3 sequences, roughly 12% found once. Sequenced material: PBMCs. These TCRs come from a human donor in good health (CMV status not recorded). Some clones in this sample may be carry-over from other donors' samples. CDR3s include the opening cysteine and the closing phenylalanine or tryptophan. The order of the fields is CDR3 DNA, CDR3 protein, J gene, clone size, V gene, D gene. D genes are given only for firm matches. Clone size appears in some rows only: once, few, many, or a class for an expanded clone.

CDR3nt: TGCAGTGCTAGAGAGGGCGAGCAGTACTTC
CDR3aa: CSAREGEQYF
j_gene: TRBJ2-7
abundance: many
v_gene: TRBV20-1
d_gene: .

CDR3nt: TGTGCCACCAGCAGAGAATATGACAGCAATCAGCCCCAGCATTTT
CDR3aa: CATSREYDSNQPQHF
j_gene: TRBJ1-5
abundance: .
v_gene: TRBV15
d_gene: .

CDR3nt: TGTGCCAGCAGTTACAATCAGGGGGCTGAAGCTTTCTTT
CDR3aa: CASSYNQGAEAFF
j_gene: TRBJ1-1
abundance: many
v_gene: TRBV27
d_gene: TRBD1

CDR3nt: TGTGCCAGCTCGAACCTTGCCCAAGAGACCCAGTACTTC
CDR3aa: CASSNLAQETQYF
j_gene: TRBJ2-5
abundance: many
v_gene: TRBV28
d_gene: .

CDR3nt: TGTGCCAGCAGTGAAGGGAGTTTCGGTGAGCAGTTCTTC
CDR3aa: CASSEGSFGEQFF
j_gene: TRBJ2-1
abundance: .
v_gene: TRBV6-4
d_gene: .

CDR3nt: TGTGCCAGCAGATCTAGGCGGGGGCTATTGTATGGCTACACCTTC
CDR3aa: CASRSRRGLLYGYTF
j_gene: TRBJ1-2
abundance: few
v_gene: TRBV6-5
d_gene: .

CDR3nt: TGTGCCAGCAGCTTGGGAATCGGGGACCCCAAAAACATTCAGTACTTC
CDR3aa: CASSLGIGDPKNIQYF
j_gene: TRBJ2-4
abundance: many
v_gene: TRBV7-9
d_gene: .

CDR3nt: TGTGCCAGCAGCTTAGGGGCTAGCGGGAGTGCGGATGAGCAGTTCTTC
CDR3aa: CASSLGASGSADEQFF
j_gene: TRBJ2-1
abundance: many
v_gene: TRBV7-9
d_gene: TRBD2

CDR3nt: TGTGCCATCAGGGGGACTACTCTGGGGGAGACCCAGTACTTC
CDR3aa: CAIRGTTLGETQYF
j_gene: TRBJ2-5
abundance: many
v_gene: TRBV10-3
d_gene: TRBD2

CDR3nt: TGTGCCAGCAGCCAGAGACAGAGGAACACTGAAGCTTTCTTT
CDR3aa: CASSQRQRNTEAFF
j_gene: TRBJ1-1
abundance: many
v_gene: TRBV14
d_gene: .

CDR3nt: TGTGCCTGGAGTCCGGGAGCTGCCTATGGCTACACCTTC
CDR3aa: CAWSPGAAYGYTF
j_gene: TRBJ1-2
abundance: .
v_gene: TRBV30
d_gene: .

CDR3nt: TGTGCCAGCAGAAGAGGGACTAGCGGGAAGCAGTTCTTC
CDR3aa: CASRRGTSGKQFF
j_gene: TRBJ2-1
abundance: .
v_gene: TRBV6-6
d_gene: TRBD2

CDR3nt: TGTGCCTGGAGTCCACGCGTCGGATATGGCTACACCTTC
CDR3aa: CAWSPRVGYGYTF
j_gene: TRBJ1-2
abundance: few
v_gene: TRBV30
d_gene: .

CDR3nt: TGCGCCAGCAGCTTAGAACTAGCGGGAGCCTACAATGAGCAGTTCTTC
CDR3aa: CASSLELAGAYNEQFF
j_gene: TRBJ2-1
abundance: many
v_gene: TRBV5-1
d_gene: TRBD2

CDR3nt: TGTGCCACCAGTGATTACGGGGGAACTGAAGCTTTCTTT
CDR3aa: CATSDYGGTEAFF
j_gene: TRBJ1-1
abundance: .
v_gene: TRBV24-1
d_gene: .